Listed below are T cell receptor beta chains from one sample, sequenced in a study of early T cells in non-severe SARS-CoV-2 infection. TCRdb re-derived calls from the 5' RACE reads in MiXCR, one entry per CDR3 protein. The table includes around 77,000 distinct CDR3 sequences, 14% detected once. This material consisted of whole blood, taken at baseline. The receptors originated from an adult who was a healthcare worker with PCR-confirmed SARS-CoV-2 infection or an uninfected control (not recorded which). The CDR3 runs from the conserved cysteine through the conserved F or W. The D gene is left open where the match is weak. Size values are once, few and many counts, or a class for expanded clones, and some rows have none.

CDR3 protein,V gene,D gene,J gene,clone size
CASSLPGQGGPTF,TRBV7-3,TRBD1,TRBJ1-2,NA
CASSLEDEQFF,TRBV7-9,NA,TRBJ2-1,few
CSAGGEGVYEQYF,TRBV20-1,NA,TRBJ2-7,few
CSAPRGAGDTEAFF,TRBV20-1,NA,TRBJ1-1,few
CASSPARAGALSYEQYF,TRBV12-3/TRBV12-4,TRBD2,TRBJ2-7,NA
CASSSPRERSKNIQYF,TRBV5-4,NA,TRBJ2-4,few
CATSDLSAGRTDTQYF,TRBV24-1,TRBD2,TRBJ2-3,many
CSASQAGDSTDTQYF,TRBV20-1,NA,TRBJ2-3,many
CASSQAGPLIIEQYF,TRBV3-1,NA,TRBJ2-7,NA
CASSRQGLQDEQFF,TRBV2,TRBD1,TRBJ2-1,many
CASSHQSTLTNTEAFF,TRBV18,NA,TRBJ1-1,few
CSALLARPYNEQFF,TRBV20-1,TRBD2,TRBJ2-1,many
CATSTGSYTEAFF,TRBV15,NA,TRBJ1-1,NA
CASREETHNEQFF,TRBV12-3/TRBV12-4,NA,TRBJ2-1,NA
CASSFGRVAFF,TRBV28,NA,TRBJ1-1,few
CASSPTIRTDQFGNEQFF,TRBV9,NA,TRBJ2-1,NA
CASTGAEGGELFF,TRBV2,TRBD1,TRBJ2-2,few
CASRPTGGLGDTQYF,TRBV5-1,TRBD1,TRBJ2-3,many
CASRPSSGSSYNEQFF,TRBV3-2,NA,TRBJ2-1,few
CASPTMNEDRGSSYNEQFF,TRBV6-4,TRBD1,TRBJ2-1,NA
CASRQGNQPQHF,TRBV3-1,NA,TRBJ1-5,few
CSARGSRTQYF,TRBV20-1,NA,TRBJ2-3,few
CASTKRSGRDTQYF,TRBV12-3/TRBV12-4,NA,TRBJ2-3,NA
CASSLNTGANTGELFF,TRBV7-3,NA,TRBJ2-2,few
CASSAGSLNQPQHF,TRBV5-1,NA,TRBJ1-5,NA
CASSLLRGWETQYF,TRBV11-2,NA,TRBJ2-5,NA
CASGLGLAGETQYF,TRBV6-2/TRBV6-3,TRBD2,TRBJ2-5,NA
CASSPQRSTGRGSYEQYF,TRBV3-1,TRBD1,TRBJ2-7,medium-sized
CATSRVGVGSYNEQFF,TRBV15,NA,TRBJ2-1,many
CSVEGETEKLFF,TRBV29-1,NA,TRBJ1-4,NA
CASSPVGTGELFF,TRBV25-1,NA,TRBJ2-2,few
CASSQDGGVTQPQHF,TRBV4-2,NA,TRBJ1-5,many
CASSESGISPQHF,TRBV10-1,NA,TRBJ1-5,few
CASRRAPVTEAFF,TRBV27,NA,TRBJ1-1,NA
CASSQEVGAPNTEAFF,TRBV3-1,NA,TRBJ1-1,NA
CASSLMGTSGETQYF,TRBV7-6,TRBD2,TRBJ2-5,few
CASSQGQTTSPLHF,TRBV3-1,NA,TRBJ1-6,NA
CSARDTQGANTEAFF,TRBV20-1,TRBD1,TRBJ1-1,NA
CASSPKGGNTDTQYF,TRBV5-4,NA,TRBJ2-3,few
CASSTFMAEGDEKLFF,TRBV18,NA,TRBJ1-4,NA
CASSQRPRNNEQFF,TRBV4-2,NA,TRBJ2-1,many
CASSHVPRETQYF,TRBV14,NA,TRBJ2-5,many
CASSGQSRETQYF,TRBV2,NA,TRBJ2-5,many
CASSLERGNYGYTF,TRBV11-2,NA,TRBJ1-2,few
CASSSGARFTGELFF,TRBV18,NA,TRBJ2-2,NA
CASSRTAGETQYF,TRBV7-3,NA,TRBJ2-5,few
CASSLEGYGYTF,TRBV7-6,NA,TRBJ1-2,NA
CASSHPSGMTDTQYF,TRBV5-4,TRBD2,TRBJ2-3,NA
CASSWKLGRDIQYF,TRBV3-1,NA,TRBJ2-4,few
CASSPQGQGAYEQYF,TRBV12-3/TRBV12-4,TRBD1,TRBJ2-7,few
CASREGTDTQYF,TRBV25-1,NA,TRBJ2-3,NA
CAISDPRQSGLTYNEQFF,TRBV10-3,NA,TRBJ2-1,many
CASSPTRTGDNSPLHF,TRBV7-6,TRBD1,TRBJ1-6,few
CSARGGVSEAFF,TRBV20-1,NA,TRBJ1-1,few
CASSLAGARDTQYF,TRBV2,TRBD2,TRBJ2-3,many
CASSGGGTHYEQHF,TRBV12-3/TRBV12-4,NA,TRBJ2-7,NA
CASSPRGQANTEAFF,TRBV3-1,TRBD1,TRBJ1-1,many
CASTPAGRKEKLFF,TRBV7-9,NA,TRBJ1-4,NA
CASSLNERGNNEQFF,TRBV11-1,TRBD2,TRBJ2-1,NA
CASSPTVTNYGYTF,TRBV27,NA,TRBJ1-2,NA